These 2 T cell receptor beta chains originate from one sample sequenced in a study of blood T cell repertoires in COVID-19. Measured with immunoSEQ multiplex PCR; TCRdb has only the in-frame clones, and not every one. The sample lists approximately 270,000 clones; about 86% were seen once. Material: peripheral blood. These receptors came from a person aged 70 to 85 with COVID-19, enrolled during active disease.

The J gene is TRBJ1-2, the V gene TRBV7-9; 9 bases are a match to TRBD1. This CDR3 is 16 amino acids long. The V gene's germline CDR1 is SEHNR and CDR2 FQNEAQ (reference sequence). V shed 1 base, J shed 6 bases, and the junction held 9 bases outside the gene matches. The CDR3 nucleotides are TGTGCCAGCAGCTTAGATGGGTCTCGGACAGGGGATGGCTACACCTTC. It translates to CASSLDGSRTGDGYTF.

V gene TRBV20-1 combines with J gene TRBJ1-2; D not resolved. The CDR3 is 8 amino acids. Germline V gives CDR1 DFQATT, CDR2 SNEGSKA (reference sequence). V gave up 3 bases and J gave up 13 bases, with 6 bases separating them. The CDR3: CSASHSTF. The DNA for the CDR3 is TGCAGTGCTAGCCACTCCACCTTC.